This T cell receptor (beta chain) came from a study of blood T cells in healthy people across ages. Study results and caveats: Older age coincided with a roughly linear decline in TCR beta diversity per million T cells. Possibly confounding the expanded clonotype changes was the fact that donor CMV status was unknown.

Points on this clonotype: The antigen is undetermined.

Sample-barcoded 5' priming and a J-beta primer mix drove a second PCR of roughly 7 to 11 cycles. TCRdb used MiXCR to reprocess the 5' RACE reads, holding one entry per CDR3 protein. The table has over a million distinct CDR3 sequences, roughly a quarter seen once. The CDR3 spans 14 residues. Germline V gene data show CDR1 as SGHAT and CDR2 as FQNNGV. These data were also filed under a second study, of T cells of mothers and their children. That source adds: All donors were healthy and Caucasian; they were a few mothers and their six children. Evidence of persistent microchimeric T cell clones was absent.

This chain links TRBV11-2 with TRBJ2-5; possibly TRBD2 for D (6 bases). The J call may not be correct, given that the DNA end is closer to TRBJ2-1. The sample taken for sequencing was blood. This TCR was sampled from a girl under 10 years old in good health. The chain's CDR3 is CASSLAGVNDEQFF. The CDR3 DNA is TGTGCCAGCAGCTTAGCGGGAGTAAACGATGAGCAGTTCTTC.